This TCR beta chain originates from a study of blood T cells in healthy people across ages. The use of a sample-barcoded 5' primer and a J-beta primer mix characterized a second PCR of 7 to 11 cycles. In TCRdb, the 5' RACE reads were re-called with MiXCR into one record per CDR3 protein. Here the sample spans 1.5 million to 2 million distinct CDR3 sequences, roughly 28% being singletons. This CDR3 spans 13 amino acids. Notes on this clonotype: Antigen specificity is unknown.

Study-wide results and limits: Shifts in expanded clonotypes may have been confounded by donor CMV status, which was unknown. It was held that diversity estimates obtained from one million T cells represented underestimates.

V gene TRBV12-3 or TRBV12-4 combines with J gene TRBJ2-3; a weak D match, TRBD2 (6 bases). Material for sequencing was blood. The TCR originated in a woman aged 30 to 39 in good health. The CDR3 DNA sequence: TGTACCACAGGATCGGGGGACACAGATACGCAGTATTTT. It is translated as CTTGSGDTDTQYF.